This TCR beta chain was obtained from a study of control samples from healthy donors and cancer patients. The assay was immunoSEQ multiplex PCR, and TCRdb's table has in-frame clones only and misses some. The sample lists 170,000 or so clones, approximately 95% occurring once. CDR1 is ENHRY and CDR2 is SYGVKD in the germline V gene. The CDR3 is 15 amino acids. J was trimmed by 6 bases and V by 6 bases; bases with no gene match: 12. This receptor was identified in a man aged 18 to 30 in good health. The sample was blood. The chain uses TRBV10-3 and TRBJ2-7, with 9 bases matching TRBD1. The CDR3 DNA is TGTGCCATCAGACCCTTACAGGGGGCTCTATCCGAGCAGTACTTC. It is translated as CAIRPLQGALSEQYF.